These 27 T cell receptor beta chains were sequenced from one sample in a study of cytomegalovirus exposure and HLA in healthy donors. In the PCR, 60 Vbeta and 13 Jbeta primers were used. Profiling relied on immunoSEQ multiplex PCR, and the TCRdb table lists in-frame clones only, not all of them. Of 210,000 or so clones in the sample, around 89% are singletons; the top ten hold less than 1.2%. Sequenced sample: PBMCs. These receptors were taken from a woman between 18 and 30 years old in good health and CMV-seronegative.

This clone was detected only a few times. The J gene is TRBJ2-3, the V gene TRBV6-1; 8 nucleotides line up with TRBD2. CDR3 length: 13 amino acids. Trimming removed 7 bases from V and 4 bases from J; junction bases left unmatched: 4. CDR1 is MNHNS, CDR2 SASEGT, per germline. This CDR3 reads CASTGRAADTQYF. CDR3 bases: TGTGCCAGCACCGGGAGGGCCGCAGATACGCAGTATTTT.

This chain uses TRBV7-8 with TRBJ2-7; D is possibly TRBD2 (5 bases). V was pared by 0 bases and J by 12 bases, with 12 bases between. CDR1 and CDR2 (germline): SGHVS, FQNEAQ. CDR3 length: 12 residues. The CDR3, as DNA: TGTGCCAGCAGCTTAGCCCCGGGGAAGTGGTACTTC. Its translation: CASSLAPGKWYF.

The CDR3 reads CASTPTPAGPLEQYF. The CDR3, as DNA: TGTGCCAGTACCCCGACCCCGGCAGGGCCCCTCGAGCAGTACTTC. The genes are TRBV19 and TRBJ2-7, with a tentative D call TRBD1 (5 bases). The CDR3 has 15 amino acids. V was shortened by 7 bases and J by 6 bases, with 22 bases between the two germline ends. Per germline, CDR1 LNHDA and CDR2 SQIVND (reference sequence).

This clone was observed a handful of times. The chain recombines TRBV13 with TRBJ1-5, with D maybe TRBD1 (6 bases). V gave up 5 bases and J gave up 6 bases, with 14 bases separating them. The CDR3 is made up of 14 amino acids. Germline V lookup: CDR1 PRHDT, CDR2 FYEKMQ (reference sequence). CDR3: CASSLTGIGQPQHF. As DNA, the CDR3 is TGTGCCAGCAGCCTAACAGGGATTGGTCAGCCCCAGCATTTT.

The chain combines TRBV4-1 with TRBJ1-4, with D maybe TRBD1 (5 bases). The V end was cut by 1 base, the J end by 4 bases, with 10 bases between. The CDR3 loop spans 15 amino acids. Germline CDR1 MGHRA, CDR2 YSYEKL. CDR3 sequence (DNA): TGCGCCAGCAGCCAAGCAGGGTCGTTTAATGAAAAACTGTTTTTT. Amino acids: CASSQAGSFNEKLFF.

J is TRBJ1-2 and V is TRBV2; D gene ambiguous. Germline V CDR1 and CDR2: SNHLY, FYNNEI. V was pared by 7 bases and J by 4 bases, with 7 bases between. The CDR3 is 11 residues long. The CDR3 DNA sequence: TGTGCCAGCACGGCAGGCTATGGCTACACCTTC. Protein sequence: CASTAGYGYTF.

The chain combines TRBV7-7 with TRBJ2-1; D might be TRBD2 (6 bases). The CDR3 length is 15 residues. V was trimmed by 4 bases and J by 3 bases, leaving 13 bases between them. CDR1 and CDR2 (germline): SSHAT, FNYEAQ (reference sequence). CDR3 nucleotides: TGTGCCAGCAGCTCGTCGGGAGTAGGCTACAATGAGCAGTTCTTC. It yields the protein CASSSSGVGYNEQFF.

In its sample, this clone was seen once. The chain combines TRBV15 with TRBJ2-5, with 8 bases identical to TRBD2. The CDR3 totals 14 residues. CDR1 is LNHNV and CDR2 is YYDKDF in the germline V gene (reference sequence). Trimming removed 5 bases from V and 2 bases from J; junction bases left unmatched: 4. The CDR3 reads CATSGVAGQETQYF. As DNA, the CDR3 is TGTGCCACCAGCGGTGTAGCGGGGCAAGAGACCCAGTACTTC. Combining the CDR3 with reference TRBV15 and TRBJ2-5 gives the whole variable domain DAMVIQNPRYQVTQFGKPVTLSCSQTLNHNVMYWYQQKSSQAPKLLFHYYDKDFNNEADTPDNFQSRRPNTSFCFLDIRSPGLGDTAMYLCATSGVAGQETQYFGPGTRLLVL.

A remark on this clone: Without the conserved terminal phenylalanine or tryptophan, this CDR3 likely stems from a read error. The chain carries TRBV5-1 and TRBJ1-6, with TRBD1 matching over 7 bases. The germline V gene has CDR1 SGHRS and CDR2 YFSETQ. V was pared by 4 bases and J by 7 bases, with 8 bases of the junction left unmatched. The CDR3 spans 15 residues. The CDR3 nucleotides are TGCGCCAGCAGCCAGGGGGTCGGAGCCAATTCACCCCTCCACTGT. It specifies CASSQGVGANSPLHC.

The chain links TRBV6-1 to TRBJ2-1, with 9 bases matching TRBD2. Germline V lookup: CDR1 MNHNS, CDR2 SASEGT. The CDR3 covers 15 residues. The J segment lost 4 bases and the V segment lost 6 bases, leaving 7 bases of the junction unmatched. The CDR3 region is CASRFSGGDYNEQFF. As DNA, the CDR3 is TGTGCCAGCAGATTTAGCGGGGGAGATTACAATGAGCAGTTCTTC.

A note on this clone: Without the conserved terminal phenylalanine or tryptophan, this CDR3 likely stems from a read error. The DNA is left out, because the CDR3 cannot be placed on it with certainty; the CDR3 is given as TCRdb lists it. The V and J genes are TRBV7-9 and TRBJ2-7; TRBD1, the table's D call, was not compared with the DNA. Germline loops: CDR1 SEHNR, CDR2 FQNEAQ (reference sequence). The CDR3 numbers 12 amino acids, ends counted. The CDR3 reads CASSQGPGHRTL.

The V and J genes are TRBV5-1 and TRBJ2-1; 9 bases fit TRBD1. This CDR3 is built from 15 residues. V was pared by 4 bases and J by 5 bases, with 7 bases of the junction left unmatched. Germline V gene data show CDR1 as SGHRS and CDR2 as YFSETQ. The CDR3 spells CASSDPRTGDNEQFF. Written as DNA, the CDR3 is TGCGCCAGCAGCGACCCCCGGACAGGGGACAATGAGCAGTTCTTC.

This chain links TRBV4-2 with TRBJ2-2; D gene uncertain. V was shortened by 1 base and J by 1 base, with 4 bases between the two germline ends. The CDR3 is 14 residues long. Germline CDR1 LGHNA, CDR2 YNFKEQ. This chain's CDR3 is CASSQVWNTGELFF. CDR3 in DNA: TGTGCCAGCAGCCAAGTATGGAACACCGGGGAGCTGTTTTTT.

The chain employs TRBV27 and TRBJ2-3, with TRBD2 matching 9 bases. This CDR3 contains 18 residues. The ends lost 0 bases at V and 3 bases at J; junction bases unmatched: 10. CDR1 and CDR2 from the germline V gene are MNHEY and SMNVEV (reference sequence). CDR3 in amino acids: CASSLSIPLAGGTDTQYF. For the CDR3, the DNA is TGTGCCAGCAGTTTATCGATACCTCTGGCGGGAGGGACAGATACGCAGTATTTT.

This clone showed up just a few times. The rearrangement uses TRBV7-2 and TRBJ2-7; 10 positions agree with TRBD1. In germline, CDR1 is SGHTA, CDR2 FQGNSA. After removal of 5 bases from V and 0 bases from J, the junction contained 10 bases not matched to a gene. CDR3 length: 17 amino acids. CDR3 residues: CASSIGTGVGVSYEQYF. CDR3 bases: TGTGCCAGCAGCATAGGGACAGGGGTTGGGGTCTCCTACGAGCAGTACTTC.

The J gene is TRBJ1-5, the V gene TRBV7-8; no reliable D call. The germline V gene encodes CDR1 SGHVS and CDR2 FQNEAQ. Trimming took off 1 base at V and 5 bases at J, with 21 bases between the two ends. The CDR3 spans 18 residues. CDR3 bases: TGTGCCAGCAGCTTAGAGGTGGAGGGCGTGGGGTCGGATCAGCCCCAGCATTTT. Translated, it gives CASSLEVEGVGSDQPQHF. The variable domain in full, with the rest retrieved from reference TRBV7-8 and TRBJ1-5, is GAGVSQSPRYKVAKRGQDVALRCDPISGHVSLFWYQQALGQGPEFLTYFQNEAQLDKSGLPSDRFFAERPEGSVSTLKIQRTQQEDSAVYLCASSLEVEGVGSDQPQHFGDGTRLSIL.

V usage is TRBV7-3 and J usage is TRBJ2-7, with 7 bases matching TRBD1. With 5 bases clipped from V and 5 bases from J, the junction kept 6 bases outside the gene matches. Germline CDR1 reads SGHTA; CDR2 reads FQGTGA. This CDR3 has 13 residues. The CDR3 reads CASSRSQGNEQYF. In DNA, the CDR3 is TGTGCCAGCAGCCGCTCACAGGGGAACGAGCAGTACTTC.

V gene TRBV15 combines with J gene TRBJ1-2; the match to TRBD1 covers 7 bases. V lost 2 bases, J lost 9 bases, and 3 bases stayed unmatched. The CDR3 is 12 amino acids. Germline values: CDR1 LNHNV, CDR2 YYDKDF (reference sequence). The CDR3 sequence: CATSRSTGRYTF. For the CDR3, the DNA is TGTGCCACCAGCAGATCGACAGGGCGCTACACCTTC.

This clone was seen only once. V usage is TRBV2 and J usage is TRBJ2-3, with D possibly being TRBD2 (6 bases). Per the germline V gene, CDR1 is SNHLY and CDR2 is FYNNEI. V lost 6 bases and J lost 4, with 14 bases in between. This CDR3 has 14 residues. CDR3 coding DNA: TGTGCCAGCAGCCTAGGGACTTTCCCAGATACGCAGTATTTT. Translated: CASSLGTFPDTQYF.

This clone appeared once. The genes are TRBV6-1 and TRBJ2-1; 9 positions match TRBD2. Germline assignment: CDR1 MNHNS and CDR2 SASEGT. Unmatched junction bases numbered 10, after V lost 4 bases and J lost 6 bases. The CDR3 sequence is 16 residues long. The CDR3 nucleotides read TGTGCCAGCAGTGTTGGGACTAGCCTGAGGGGCAATGAGCAGTTCTTC. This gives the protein CASSVGTSLRGNEQFF.

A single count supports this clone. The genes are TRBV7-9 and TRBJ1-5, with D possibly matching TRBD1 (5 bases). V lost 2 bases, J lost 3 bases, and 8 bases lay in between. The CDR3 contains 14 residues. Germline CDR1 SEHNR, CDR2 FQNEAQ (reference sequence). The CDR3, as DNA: TGTGCCAGCAGCTTACCAGGGAACAATCAGCCCCAGCATTTT. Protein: CASSLPGNNQPQHF. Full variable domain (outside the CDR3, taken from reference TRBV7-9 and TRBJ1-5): DTGVSQNPRHKITKRGQNVTFRCDPISEHNRLYWYRQTLGQGPEFLTYFQNEAQLEKSRLLSDRFSAERPKGSFSTLEIQRTEQGDSAMYLCASSLPGNNQPQHFGDGTRLSIL.

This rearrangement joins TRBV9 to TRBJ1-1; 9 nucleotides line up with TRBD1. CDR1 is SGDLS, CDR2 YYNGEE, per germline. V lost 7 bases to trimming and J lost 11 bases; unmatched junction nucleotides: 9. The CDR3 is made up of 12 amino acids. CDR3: CASGGQGDEAFF. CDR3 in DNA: TGTGCCAGCGGGGGACAGGGTGACGAGGCTTTCTTT.

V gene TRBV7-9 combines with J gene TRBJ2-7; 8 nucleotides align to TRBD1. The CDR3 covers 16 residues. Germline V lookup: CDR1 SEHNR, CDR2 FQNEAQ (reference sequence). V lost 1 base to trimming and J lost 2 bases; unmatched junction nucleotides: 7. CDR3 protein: CASSLVVQDRAYEQYF. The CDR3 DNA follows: TGTGCCAGCAGCTTAGTCGTTCAGGACAGGGCCTACGAGCAGTACTTC.

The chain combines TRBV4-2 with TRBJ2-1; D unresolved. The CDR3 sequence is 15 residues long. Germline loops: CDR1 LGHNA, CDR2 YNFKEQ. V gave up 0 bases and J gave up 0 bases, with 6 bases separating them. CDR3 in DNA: TGTGCCAGCAGCCAAGACGTGAGCTCCTACAATGAGCAGTTCTTC. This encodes CASSQDVSSYNEQFF.

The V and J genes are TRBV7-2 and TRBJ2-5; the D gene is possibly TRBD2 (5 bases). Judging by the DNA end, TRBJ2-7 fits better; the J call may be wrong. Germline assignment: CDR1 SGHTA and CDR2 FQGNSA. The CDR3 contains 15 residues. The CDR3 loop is CASSHQLVGDYEQYF. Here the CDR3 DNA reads TGTGCCAGCAGCCACCAACTGGTGGGAGATTACGAGCAGTACTTC.

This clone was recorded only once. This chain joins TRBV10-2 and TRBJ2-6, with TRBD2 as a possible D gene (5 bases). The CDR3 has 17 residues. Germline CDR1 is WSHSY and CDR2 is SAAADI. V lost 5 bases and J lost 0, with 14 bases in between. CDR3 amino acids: CASSLAAVSSGANVLTF. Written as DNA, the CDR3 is TGCGCCAGCAGTCTTGCAGCGGTCAGCTCTGGGGCCAACGTCCTGACTTTC.

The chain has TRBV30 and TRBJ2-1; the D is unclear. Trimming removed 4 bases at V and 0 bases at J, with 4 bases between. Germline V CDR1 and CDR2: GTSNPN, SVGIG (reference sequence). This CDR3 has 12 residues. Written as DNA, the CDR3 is TGTGCCTGGATTCACTCCTACAATGAGCAGTTCTTC. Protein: CAWIHSYNEQFF.